This is a list of T cell receptor beta chains from one sample in a study of T cells after yellow fever vaccination. TCRdb re-derived calls from the 5' RACE reads in MiXCR, one entry per CDR3 protein. This sample carries some 300,000 distinct CDR3 sequences, under 9% of them seen once, and the ten largest clones take around 3.1%. The source material was CD4+ T cells sorted from PBMCs, sampled 5 days after the yellow fever booster vaccination. The receptors were sampled from a man between 18 and 35 years old who received the YFV17D yellow fever vaccine. CDR3s include the opening cysteine and the closing phenylalanine or tryptophan. D genes are given only for firm matches. Only part of the rows carry a size: once, few, many, or a class if the clone is expanded.

d_gene	j_gene	abundance	v_gene	CDR3nt	CDR3aa
-	TRBJ2-2	-	TRBV5-1	TGCGCCAGCAGCGAGGCCGAGCAGCTGTTTTTT	CASSEAEQLFF
-	TRBJ2-7	-	TRBV3-1	TGTGCCAGCAGCCATGGAGCGGGCAAGAGCTCCTACGAGCAGTACTTC	CASSHGAGKSSYEQYF
-	TRBJ1-4	few	TRBV5-1	TGCGCCAGCAGCTTTTTTAGTGATGAAAAACTGTTTTTT	CASSFFSDEKLFF
-	TRBJ1-1	few	TRBV7-2	TGTGCCTGGAGGGGTAGTTTGAACACTGAAGCTTTCTTT	CAWRGSLNTEAFF
TRBD1	TRBJ1-1	many	TRBV20-1	TGCAGTGCTAGCCTACAGGGGAGAGCCCCTGAAGCTTTCTTT	CSASLQGRAPEAFF
TRBD2	TRBJ2-7	few	TRBV11-2	TGTGCCAGCAGCTTAGATCGAGCGGGGGGTCCCCCCTACGAGCAGTACTTC	CASSLDRAGGPPYEQYF
-	TRBJ1-2	few	TRBV24-1	TGTGCCACCAGTGCTCAAGTTAACTATGGCTACACCTTC	CATSAQVNYGYTF
TRBD1	TRBJ1-3	-	TRBV5-1	TGCGCCAGCAGCTGGGGGACAGCCGGAAACACCATATATTTT	CASSWGTAGNTIYF
-	TRBJ1-6	many	TRBV6-1	TGTGCCAGCAGTGAAAGCGCGGGGGGTTCTGGTTCACCCCTCCACTTT	CASSESAGGSGSPLHF
TRBD2	TRBJ2-1	few	TRBV5-1	TGCGCCAGCAGTCTCAGGACTAGCGGGGGCCCCCATGAGCAGTTCTTC	CASSLRTSGGPHEQFF
-	TRBJ2-3	once	TRBV15	TGTGCCACCAGCTTCAGGATCACAGATACTCAGTATTTT	CATSFRITDTQYF
TRBD1	TRBJ2-1	-	TRBV6-2/TRBV6-3	TGTGCCACACAGCCTGGGACAGTGCTGTGGAATGAGCAGTTCTTC	CATQPGTVLWNEQFF
TRBD2	TRBJ2-3	-	TRBV4-1	TGCGCCAGCAGCCCACAGCGCGGGGGGAGCACAGATACGCAGTATTTT	CASSPQRGGSTDTQYF
-	TRBJ2-3	few	TRBV5-1	TGCGCCAGCAGCTTTCTAGGGACATACACAGATACGCAGTATTTT	CASSFLGTYTDTQYF
-	TRBJ2-5	-	TRBV20-1	TGCAGTGCTAGCCAAGCTAGTAGTCTCCGGGAGACCCAGTACTTC	CSASQASSLRETQYF
TRBD1	TRBJ1-6	-	TRBV6-5	TGTGCCAGCAGTCAATGGACAGGGGGCTATAATTCACCCCTCCACTTT	CASSQWTGGYNSPLHF
TRBD1	TRBJ1-6	few	TRBV10-3	TGTGCCATCAGACCCCGGGACAGTAATTCACCCCTCCACTTT	CAIRPRDSNSPLHF
-	TRBJ2-5	many	TRBV5-4	TGTGCCAGCAGCTTGGGCGGGTCCCGGCAAGAGACCCAGTACTTC	CASSLGGSRQETQYF
TRBD2	TRBJ2-1	-	TRBV10-3	TGTGCCATCAGTGAGTATCGGCGGGGGATACTTAGAACCCCCTACAATGAGCAGTTCTTC	CAISEYRRGILRTPYNEQFF
-	TRBJ2-1	-	TRBV11-2	TGTGCCAGCAGCTTAGATGAGGGTGAGCAGTTCTTC	CASSLDEGEQFF
TRBD1	TRBJ1-1	few	TRBV6-2/TRBV6-3	TGTGCCAGCAGGGGACAGGGAGCCACTGAAGCTTTCTTT	CASRGQGATEAFF
-	TRBJ2-3	many	TRBV10-3	TGTGCCATCAGTGCAAGGGGAGGAGGCACAGATACGCAGTATTTT	CAISARGGGTDTQYF
-	TRBJ2-5	-	TRBV20-1	TGCAGTGCTAGAGGGGGACTCGACCAAGAGACCCAGTACTTC	CSARGGLDQETQYF
-	TRBJ2-7	-	TRBV7-6	TGTGCCAGCAGCTTATACAGCTCCTACGAGCAGTACTTC	CASSLYSSYEQYF
-	TRBJ1-1	-	TRBV28	TGTGCCACCCAGGGTAGGATGACTGAAGCTTTCTTT	CATQGRMTEAFF
-	TRBJ2-1	-	TRBV6-6	TGTGCCACCCGAAGCTCCTACAATGAGCAGTTCTTC	CATRSSYNEQFF
TRBD1	TRBJ1-2	-	TRBV7-9	TGTGCCAGCAGCCGGGACAGCTTAAACTATGGCTACACCTTC	CASSRDSLNYGYTF
TRBD1	TRBJ1-3	few	TRBV19	TGTGCCAGTAGTACAGAGACAGGGAGGAAACCTGGAAACACCATATATTTT	CASSTETGRKPGNTIYF
-	TRBJ2-1	-	TRBV20-1	TGCAGTGCTAGAGACCCACGGGCAGCCGACAATGAGCAGTTCTTC	CSARDPRAADNEQFF
TRBD1	TRBJ1-1	-	TRBV5-1	TGCGCCAGCAGCACCTTCCAGGGGGCACCGTTTGAAGCTTTCTTT	CASSTFQGAPFEAFF
-	TRBJ1-1	-	TRBV25-1	TGTGCCAGCACCAGGAACACTGAAGCTTTCTTT	CASTRNTEAFF
-	TRBJ2-1	-	TRBV9	TGTGCCAGCAGCGTAATTGGAAGGGGGGGTGAGCAGTTCTTC	CASSVIGRGGEQFF
-	TRBJ2-6	-	TRBV6-1	TGTGCCTCTGAACCCGGGCGCTCTGGGGCCAACGTCCTGACTTTC	CASEPGRSGANVLTF
-	TRBJ1-1	few	TRBV30	TGTGCCTGGACTCGGAACACTGAAGCTTTCTTT	CAWTRNTEAFF
-	TRBJ2-1	few	TRBV24-1	TGTGCCACCAGTGATCTCCGCGGCCGTCGGTTCTTC	CATSDLRGRRFF
-	TRBJ2-2	many	TRBV5-1	TGCGCCACCGCCTTACACACCGGGGAGCTGTTTTTT	CATALHTGELFF
TRBD1	TRBJ1-1	many	TRBV18	TGTGCCAGCAGCCAGGGGGGGAACACTGAAGCTTTCTTT	CASSQGGNTEAFF
-	TRBJ1-6	many	TRBV6-2/TRBV6-3	TGTGCCAGCAGTTACGGACGGACGAATTCACCCCTCCACTTT	CASSYGRTNSPLHF
-	TRBJ1-6	few	TRBV12-3/TRBV12-4	TGTGCCAGCAGTTTTGAGGGGGATTCACCCCTCCACTTT	CASSFEGDSPLHF
-	TRBJ2-5	many	TRBV12-3/TRBV12-4	TGTGCCAGCAGTTTCCCCTTTGGGACCCAGTACTTC	CASSFPFGTQYF
-	TRBJ2-1	-	TRBV20-1	TGCAGTGCTCCGGCCGGGGTTATCTCCTACAATGAGCAGTTCTTC	CSAPAGVISYNEQFF
-	TRBJ1-5	few	TRBV23-1	TGCGCCAGCAACATAACCCGGGAGGGGAATAGCAATCAGCCCCAGCATTTT	CASNITREGNSNQPQHF
-	TRBJ1-5	many	TRBV12-3/TRBV12-4	TGTGCCAGCAGTTTAGGAAATCAGCCCCAGCATTTT	CASSLGNQPQHF
-	TRBJ2-3	few	TRBV5-1	TGCGCCAGCAGCTTTGCTAGCGAAGATACGCAGTATTTT	CASSFASEDTQYF
-	TRBJ2-1	-	TRBV7-2	TGTGCCAGCAGCTTTCCGGGGGTTCACTACAATGAGCAGTTCTTC	CASSFPGVHYNEQFF
TRBD2	TRBJ2-2	few	TRBV19	TGTGCCAGTAGCCTCCATGTGCGGCAGGGAGGGTTATCCGGGGAGCTGTTTTTT	CASSLHVRQGGLSGELFF
TRBD1	TRBJ1-1	many	TRBV12-3/TRBV12-4	TGTGCCAGCAGCCCACAGCTTCGCAGGGGGCTTGACGTGAACACTGAAGCTTTCTTT	CASSPQLRRGLDVNTEAFF
-	TRBJ1-2	many	TRBV7-2	TGTGCCAGCAGCTCGTTAAATGAGCCGTATGGCTACACCTTC	CASSSLNEPYGYTF
TRBD1	TRBJ2-5	-	TRBV4-3	TGCGCCAGCAGCCAAGTCGACAGGGGAGAGACCCAGTACTTC	CASSQVDRGETQYF
TRBD1	TRBJ2-6	-	TRBV7-2	TGTGCCAGCAGCTTTTCGACAGGGGGCTTACCTGGGGCCAACGTCCTGACTTTC	CASSFSTGGLPGANVLTF
-	TRBJ1-1	-	TRBV6-2/TRBV6-3	TGTGCCAGCAGTCCCCTGGGACTCCTTGGCACTGAAGCTTTCTTT	CASSPLGLLGTEAFF
-	TRBJ2-3	-	TRBV7-3	TGTGCCAGCAGCCCTTCCCGCCGGGACCGCAGCACAGATACGCAGTATTTT	CASSPSRRDRSTDTQYF
-	TRBJ2-1	many	TRBV1	TGCACCAGCAGCCTGGGGACTCCGGTCGAGGGGCAGTTCTTC	CTSSLGTPVEGQFF
TRBD1	TRBJ2-3	-	TRBV12-5	TGTGCTAGTGGTGATAACAGGGGAGATACGCAGTATTTT	CASGDNRGDTQYF
TRBD2	TRBJ2-3	-	TRBV7-6	TGTGCCAGCAGCTTACTGCGGGGGGCGGTTACGCAGTATTTT	CASSLLRGAVTQYF